The 22 T cell receptor beta chains below were found in one sample sequenced in a study of control samples from healthy donors and cancer patients. Clones were read by immunoSEQ multiplex PCR, and TCRdb kept only the in-frame ones, dropping some. The repertoire consists of some 200,000 clones, with 91% occurring once and the leading ten covering roughly 1.6%. Sequenced input: blood. Source of these receptors: a woman aged 25-40 years in good health.

A remark on this clone: This CDR3 is also generated by other DNA sequences in the sample. The V and J genes are TRBV7-3 and TRBJ2-3; D gene unclear. V lost 0 bases and J lost 3, with 4 bases in between. This CDR3 is 13 amino acids long. In germline, CDR1 is SGHTA, CDR2 FQGTGA. The CDR3 loop is CASSLTGTDTQYF. The CDR3, as DNA: TGTGCCAGCAGCTTAACGGGGACAGATACGCAGTATTTT.

V and J are TRBV5-1 and TRBJ2-1; 12 nucleotides match TRBD2. The CDR3 is 16 amino acids. CDR1 and CDR2 from the germline V gene are SGHRS and YFSETQ. The trim removed 0 bases at V and 9 bases at J, leaving 7 bases unmatched. DNA for the CDR3: TGCGCCAGCAGCTTGGGGGCTAGCGGGGGGGCCGGTGAGCAGTTCTTC. Amino acids: CASSLGASGGAGEQFF.

This clone was detected once. The genes are TRBV9 and TRBJ1-2; no definite D call. This CDR3 contains 14 residues. Per the germline V gene, CDR1 is SGDLS and CDR2 is YYNGEE. Deletions cut 0 bases from V and 4 bases from J, with 10 bases between. CDR3 loop: CASSVEEGGYGYTF. DNA of the CDR3: TGTGCCAGCAGCGTAGAGGAGGGTGGCTATGGCTACACCTTC.

In nucleotides, the CDR3 is TGCGCCAGCAGCCAAGATTTCCGGGTCAGAAAGAACAATGAGCAGTTCTTC. Amino acid sequence: CASSQDFRVRKNNEQFF. The chain uses TRBV4-1 and TRBJ2-1; D ambiguous. Germline V CDR1 and CDR2: MGHRA, YSYEKL. The V and J ends lost 0 bases and 5 bases respectively, with 17 bases between them. CDR3 size: 17 residues.

The genes are TRBV5-8 and TRBJ1-5; D not resolved. Germline assignment: CDR1 SGHTS and CDR2 YDEGEE. The CDR3 has 12 residues. The V gene lost 2 bases and the J gene lost 4 bases, with 4 bases spanning the gap. This CDR3 reads CASSFGNQPQHF. Here the CDR3 DNA reads TGTGCCAGCAGCTTTGGAAATCAGCCCCAGCATTTT.

The chain carries TRBV19 and TRBJ1-5; D possibly corresponds to TRBD1 (6 bases). This CDR3 comprises 14 residues. The germline V gene encodes CDR1 LNHDA and CDR2 SQIVND (reference sequence). Trimming removed 4 bases from V and 4 bases from J, with 11 bases in between. In DNA, the CDR3 is TGTGCCAGTAGTAAGGGGGGGGGTAATCAGCCCCAGCATTTT. Translation gives CASSKGGGNQPQHF.

This chain connects TRBV19 to TRBJ2-7, with unresolved D. The CDR3 covers 13 residues. Germline lookup yields CDR1 LNHDA and CDR2 SQIVND (reference sequence). Deletions cut 3 bases from V and 2 bases from J, with 8 bases between. CDR3 nucleotide sequence: TGTGCCAGTAGTATTGGGCAGGCCTACGAGCAGTACTTC. This codes for CASSIGQAYEQYF. Based on the CDR3 plus reference TRBV19 and TRBJ2-7, the full variable domain is DGGITQSPKYLFRKEGQNVTLSCEQNLNHDAMYWYRQDPGQGLRLIYYSQIVNDFQKGDIAEGYSVSREKKESFPLTVTSAQKNPTAFYLCASSIGQAYEQYFGPGTRLTVT.

The chain's CDR3 is CASSLEGFGELFF. As DNA, the CDR3 is TGTGCCAGCAGCTTAGAGGGATTCGGGGAGCTGTTTTTT. The rearrangement uses TRBV7-3 and TRBJ2-2; possible D gene TRBD2, 5 bases. The ends were cut back, 2 bases at V and 7 bases at J, with 8 bases in the middle. The CDR3 has 13 residues. Germline lookup yields CDR1 SGHTA and CDR2 FQGTGA.

The CDR3: CASSYRNQPQHF. The CDR3 DNA reads TGCGCCAGCAGCTACAGAAATCAGCCCCAGCATTTT. This chain connects TRBV5-1 to TRBJ1-5, with D unclear. Per germline, CDR1 SGHRS and CDR2 YFSETQ. The CDR3 is made up of 12 amino acids. V lost 3 bases, J lost 4 bases, and 5 bases lay in between.

The chain has TRBV28 and TRBJ2-7; 9 bases agree with TRBD2. The J segment lost 2 bases and the V segment lost 2 bases, leaving 4 bases of the junction unmatched. Germline V gene sequence: CDR1 MDHEN, CDR2 SYDVKM. CDR3 length equals 15 residues. The CDR3 nucleotides are TGTGCCAGCAGTTTAGCAGCGGGAGGAACCTACGAGCAGTACTTC. Amino acid sequence: CASSLAAGGTYEQYF.

This sequence joins TRBV11-3 and TRBJ2-7, with D perhaps TRBD1 (5 bases). Trimming removed 0 bases at V and 5 bases at J, with 8 bases between. Looked up from germline, CDR1 is SGHNT and CDR2 is YENEEA. The CDR3 extends over 13 amino acids. The CDR3, as DNA: TGTGCCAGCAGCTTAGACAGGGCCGACGAGCAGTACTTC. Protein: CASSLDRADEQYF.

Worth noting for this clone: In the same sample, other DNA sequences code for this CDR3. The chain couples TRBV18 to TRBJ2-5; no clear D gene. CDR1 and CDR2 from the germline V gene are KGHSH and LQKENI. The length of the CDR3 is 14 residues. Trimming cost V 2 bases and J 2 bases, with 9 bases left between them. The CDR3 bases are TGTGCCAGCTCACCAAGGGAATTACAAGAGACCCAGTACTTC. Amino acids: CASSPRELQETQYF.

The chain recombines TRBV6-6 with TRBJ2-3; unclear D gene. Trimming left V 2 bases short and J 6 bases short, with 6 bases between. This CDR3 spans 12 amino acids. Germline CDR1 and CDR2: MNHNY and SVGAGI (reference sequence). The CDR3 protein is CASSYDGDTQYF. The CDR3 DNA sequence: TGTGCCAGCAGTTACGATGGCGATACGCAGTATTTT.

The chain is built from TRBV19 and TRBJ2-1; D not certain. The V gene's germline CDR1 is LNHDA and CDR2 SQIVND (reference sequence). Trimming stripped 3 bases from V and 3 bases from J, with 6 bases between. The CDR3 consists of 13 residues. This CDR3 is CASSIEVYNEQFF. The CDR3 DNA sequence: TGTGCCAGTAGTATTGAGGTCTACAATGAGCAGTTCTTC. The complete variable domain, with remaining parts taken from reference TRBV19 and TRBJ2-1, reads DGGITQSPKYLFRKEGQNVTLSCEQNLNHDAMYWYRQDPGQGLRLIYYSQIVNDFQKGDIAEGYSVSREKKESFPLTVTSAQKNPTAFYLCASSIEVYNEQFFGPGTRLTVL.

The chain couples TRBV5-6 to TRBJ1-6; TRBD1 matches at 7 bases. The CDR3 contains 16 residues. Germline V lookup: CDR1 SGHDT, CDR2 YYEEEE. J gave up 0 bases and V 2 bases, and 2 bases lay outside the gene matches. CDR3 in DNA: TGTGCCAGCAGCTTACAGGGGAGCTCCTATAATTCACCCCTCCACTTT. As protein: CASSLQGSSYNSPLHF.

V and J are TRBV19 and TRBJ2-5; 7 bases line up with TRBD1. This CDR3 is 17 amino acids long. CDR1 is LNHDA and CDR2 is SQIVND in the germline V gene (reference sequence). Unmatched junction bases numbered 12, after V lost 4 bases and J lost 1 base. The CDR3 region is CASSNRGSYYSQETQYF. The CDR3 nucleotides read TGTGCCAGTAGTAACAGGGGAAGCTACTACTCCCAAGAGACCCAGTACTTC. Filled out from reference TRBV19 and TRBJ2-5, the complete variable domain reads DGGITQSPKYLFRKEGQNVTLSCEQNLNHDAMYWYRQDPGQGLRLIYYSQIVNDFQKGDIAEGYSVSREKKESFPLTVTSAQKNPTAFYLCASSNRGSYYSQETQYFGPGTRLLVL.

The chain links TRBV19 to TRBJ2-2; TRBD2 matches at 12 bases. The V segment lost 3 bases and the J segment 6 bases; nucleotides outside the gene matches: 2. The CDR3 covers 15 residues. The germline CDR1 and CDR2 sequences are LNHDA and SQIVND (reference sequence). For the CDR3, the DNA is TGTGCCAGTAGTATGCTAGCGGGAGGGGCCGGGGAGCTGTTTTTT. This sequence encodes CASSMLAGGAGELFF.

Remarks on this clone: Other nucleotide sequences from this sample produce the same CDR3. This sequence joins TRBV7-9 and TRBJ2-3, with 15 bases fitting TRBD2. The CDR3 consists of 16 residues. CDR1 is SEHNR, CDR2 FQNEAQ, per germline (reference sequence). V shed 5 bases and J 4 bases; nucleotides not matched to a gene: 4. The CDR3, as DNA: TGTGCCAGCAGCCCAGGACTAGCGGGGGGGCCAGATACGCAGTATTTT. Translated, it gives CASSPGLAGGPDTQYF.

In its sample, this clone was seen once. V is TRBV11-2 and J is TRBJ2-1; TRBD2 agrees at 10 bases. The CDR3 extends over 16 amino acids. Germline loops: CDR1 SGHAT, CDR2 FQNNGV. Losses at the gene ends were 2 bases for V and 6 bases for J; bases not matched to a gene: 7. Here the CDR3 DNA reads TGTGCCAGCAGCTTATCCAGCGGGAGGGCCTCCAATGAGCAGTTCTTC. This codes for CASSLSSGRASNEQFF.

This clone was recorded only once. The V call is TRBV24-1, the J call TRBJ2-3; D may match TRBD1 or TRBD2 (7 bases each). Per the germline V gene, CDR1 is KGHDR and CDR2 is SFDVKD. V shed 4 bases and J shed 2 bases, with 21 bases lying between them. This CDR3 has 18 amino acids. CDR3 DNA sequence: TGTGCCACCAGTGACCCCCTTGGGCAGGGGGGGGACACAGATACGCAGTATTTT. Protein sequence: CATSDPLGQGGDTDTQYF.

This clone was picked up one time. J is TRBJ1-1 and V is TRBV12-3 or TRBV12-4; D gene ambiguous. The CDR3 has 12 residues. Trimming shortened V by 7 bases and J by 8 bases, and 14 bases separated the two germline ends. CDR3 region: CASTFGTAEAFF. CDR3 sequence (DNA): TGTGCCAGCACCTTCGGTACGGCGGAAGCTTTCTTT.

The rearrangement joins TRBV2 to TRBJ1-5; a possible D gene is TRBD1 (6 bases). CDR1 SNHLY and CDR2 FYNNEI come from the germline V gene. V lost 6 bases, J lost 1 base, and 10 bases lay in between. This CDR3 is built from 14 residues. CDR3 region: CASSKGESNQPQHF. The CDR3 DNA reads as TGTGCCAGCAGCAAGGGGGAGAGCAATCAGCCCCAGCATTTT.